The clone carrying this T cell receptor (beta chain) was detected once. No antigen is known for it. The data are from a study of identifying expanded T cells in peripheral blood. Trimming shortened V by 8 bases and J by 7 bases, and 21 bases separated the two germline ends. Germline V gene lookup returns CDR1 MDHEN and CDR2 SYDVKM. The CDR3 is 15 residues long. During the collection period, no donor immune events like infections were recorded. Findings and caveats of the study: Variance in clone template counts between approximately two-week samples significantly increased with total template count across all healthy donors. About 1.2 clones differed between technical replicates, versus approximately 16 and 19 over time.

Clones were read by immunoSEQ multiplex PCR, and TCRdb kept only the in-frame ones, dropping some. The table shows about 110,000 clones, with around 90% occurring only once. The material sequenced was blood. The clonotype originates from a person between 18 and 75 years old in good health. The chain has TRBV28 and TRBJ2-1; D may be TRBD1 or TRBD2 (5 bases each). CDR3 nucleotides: TGTGCCAGCCATAGTGAGGGACGGCCATCGAATGAGCAGTTCTTC. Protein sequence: CASHSEGRPSNEQFF. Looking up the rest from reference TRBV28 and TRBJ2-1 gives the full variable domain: DVKVTQSSRYLVKRTGEKVFLECVQDMDHENMFWYRQDPGLGLRLIYFSYDVKMKEKGDIPEGYSVSREKKERFSLILESASTNQTSMYLCASHSEGRPSNEQFFGPGTRLTVL.